The present entry profiles one T cell receptor beta chain with its context. Using immunoSEQ multiplex PCR, the repertoire was profiled, and TCRdb retains in-frame clones only, with some absent. The sample holds around 100,000 clones, around 72% seen once. This entry comes from a study of fetal regulatory T cell absence and autoimmunity. The overall study: Without clinical diabetes, IPEX patients showed exocrine pancreas autoimmunity.

Trimming left V 3 bases short and J 6 bases short, with 14 bases between. Germline values: CDR1 MGHDK, CDR2 SYGVNS. The CDR3 is made up of 15 amino acids. The clonotype was recovered from a male donor with IPEX syndrome. The sample consisted of pancreas tissue. The gene calls are TRBV25-1 and TRBJ2-2, with D hard to call. CDR3 amino acids: CASSENHPSPGELFF. The DNA of the CDR3 is TGTGCCAGCAGTGAGAATCATCCGTCCCCCGGGGAGCTGTTTTTT.